The 29 T cell receptor beta chains reported below all come from one sample, sequenced in a study of breast tumors, draining lymph nodes, adjacent tissues. TCRdb redid the calling of the multiplex PCR reads with MiXCR, one entry per CDR3 protein. This sample has 30,000 to 40,000 distinct CDR3 sequences, with about 36% found just once. Sequenced material: breast tumor tissue. The receptors were gathered from a female donor with breast cancer. Some clones in this sample may be carry-over from other donors' samples.

The chain carries TRBV7-6 and TRBJ2-7; D possibly corresponds to TRBD1 (6 bases). CDR3 length: 13 residues. Germline assignment: CDR1 SGHVS and CDR2 FNYEAQ. V lost 1 base and J lost 5, with 9 bases in between. The CDR3 DNA reads as TGTGCCAGCAGCTTAGATAGGGGGAACGAGCAGTACTTC. Its protein product is CASSLDRGNEQYF.

The table lists this clonotype with a few counts. The CDR3 loop reads CASSIGTGNQPQHF. Written as DNA, the CDR3 is TGTGCCAGTAGTATTGGGACGGGAAATCAGCCCCAGCATTTT. The chain combines TRBV19 with TRBJ1-5; weak D call: TRBD1 (5 bases). V lost 3 bases and J lost 4, with 10 bases in between. From germline, CDR1 is LNHDA and CDR2 SQIVND (reference sequence). This CDR3 region has 14 residues.

This clonotype was seen at least ten times. CDR3 residues: CASSDGGRYEQYF. In nucleotides, the CDR3 is TGTGCCAGCAGTGACGGAGGGAGATACGAGCAGTACTTC. This sequence joins TRBV2 and TRBJ2-7, with TRBD2 as a possible D gene (6 bases). The germline V gene has CDR1 SNHLY and CDR2 FYNNEI. The CDR3 loop spans 13 amino acids. Trimming left V 3 bases short and J 4 bases short, with 10 bases between.

This clonotype was seen at least ten times. The chain links TRBV6-6 to TRBJ2-5; D not certain. CDR1 and CDR2 from the germline V gene are MNHNY and SVGAGI (reference sequence). Trimming pared 6 bases from V and 2 bases from J, leaving 13 bases between. The CDR3 is made up of 14 amino acids. This chain's CDR3 is CASSPRLPQETQYF. Here the CDR3 DNA reads TGTGCCAGCAGCCCCAGGTTACCGCAAGAGACCCAGTACTTC.

V is TRBV11-2 and J is TRBJ2-1; D gene unclear. This CDR3 has 11 residues. V was pared by 4 bases and J by 13 bases, with 11 bases between. The V gene's germline CDR1 is SGHAT and CDR2 FQNNGV. The CDR3 DNA reads as TGTGCCAGCAGCTCTGTAGTGAGCCAGTTCTTC. This sequence encodes CASSSVVSQFF.

As for this clonotype: With a much larger clone just one base away, this may be a read error. Because the CDR3 is missing its conserved closing phenylalanine or tryptophan, this is likely a read error. The chain links TRBV4-3 to TRBJ1-5; D not certain. V was shortened by 4 bases and J by 7 bases, with 11 bases between the two germline ends. Germline V CDR1 and CDR2: LGHNA, YSLEER. The CDR3 sequence is 13 residues long. The CDR3 reads CASSPSVGQPQHL. CDR3 in DNA: TGCGCCAGCAGCCCCAGTGTGGGGCAGCCCCAGCATTTA.

This clonotype was counted at least ten times. J is TRBJ2-7 and V is TRBV20-1; 10 nucleotides align to TRBD1. Germline V gene data show CDR1 as DFQATT and CDR2 as SNEGSKA (reference sequence). The CDR3 loop spans 13 amino acids. The trim removed 6 bases at V and 7 bases at J, leaving 9 bases unmatched. The CDR3 loop is CSAPWDRGMEQYF. The CDR3 DNA follows: TGCAGTGCACCCTGGGACAGGGGAATGGAGCAGTACTTC.

This clonotype showed up many times. The chain carries TRBV29-1 and TRBJ2-7; D is perhaps TRBD2 (5 bases). Germline V lookup: CDR1 SQVTM, CDR2 ANQGSEA. This CDR3 has 10 residues. V was trimmed by 6 bases and J by 4 bases, leaving 7 bases between them. The CDR3 nucleotides read TGCAGCGTCGGGGAGTACGAGCAGTACTTC. Its translation is CSVGEYEQYF.

This clonotype appeared a single time. A much more abundant neighbour one base away suggests this may be a read error. The genes are TRBV4-2 and TRBJ1-4; TRBD1 matches at 9 bases. Germline V gene data show CDR1 as LGHNA and CDR2 as YNFKEQ. The CDR3 has 15 residues. This CDR3 reads CANSQTDRGDEKLFF. CDR3 nucleotides: TGTGCCAACAGCCAAACGGACAGGGGTGATGAAAAACTGTTTTTT.

In its sample, this clonotype was seen many times. The chain carries TRBV2 and TRBJ1-6, with TRBD1 matching 8 bases. The CDR3 length is 13 residues. Trimming took 6 bases from V and 9 from J; bases not matched to a gene: 4. From germline, CDR1 is SNHLY and CDR2 FYNNEI. The CDR3 here is CASSDRGSSPLHF. DNA of the CDR3: TGTGCCAGCAGCGACAGGGGAAGTTCACCCCTCCACTTT.

This clonotype showed up many times. The chain couples TRBV4-1 to TRBJ1-2, with D uncertain. The V end was cut by 0 bases, the J end by 8 bases, with 22 bases between. The CDR3 length is 17 residues. Per the germline V gene, CDR1 is MGHRA and CDR2 is YSYEKL. The CDR3 sequence is CASSQDRRERRVGGYTF. CDR3 in DNA: TGCGCCAGCAGCCAAGATCGGCGGGAAAGGAGGGTCGGCGGCTACACCTTC.

The CDR3 DNA follows: TGTGCCAGCAGGGGCGGGACAGGTCACTCTGGGGCCAACGTCCTGACTTTC. Protein sequence: CASRGGTGHSGANVLTF. The V call is TRBV2, the J call TRBJ2-6; the match to TRBD1 covers 8 bases. The germline V gene encodes CDR1 SNHLY and CDR2 FYNNEI. CDR3 length equals 17 residues. J was trimmed by 0 bases and V by 6 bases; bases with no gene match: 7.

A few counts support this clonotype. The chain uses TRBV18 and TRBJ2-7; possible D gene TRBD1, 5 bases. The CDR3 contains 13 residues. The germline gives CDR1 KGHSH, CDR2 LQKENI. The V end lost 0 bases, the J end lost 2 bases, and 5 bases lay between the germline ends. CDR3 sequence (DNA): TGTGCCAGCTCACCACCGACAGCCTACGAGCAGTACTTC. This sequence encodes CASSPPTAYEQYF.

This clonotype came up a few times. The V and J genes are TRBV28 and TRBJ2-4; no reliable D call. The V end lost 6 bases, the J end lost 8 bases, and 14 bases lay between the germline ends. Per germline, CDR1 MDHEN and CDR2 SYDVKM. This CDR3 has 13 amino acids. In DNA form, the CDR3 reads TGTGCCAGCAGATCCAGTGGGGTAGACATTCAGTACTTC. It is translated as CASRSSGVDIQYF. Filled out from reference TRBV28 and TRBJ2-4, the complete variable domain reads DVKVTQSSRYLVKRTGEKVFLECVQDMDHENMFWYRQDPGLGLRLIYFSYDVKMKEKGDIPEGYSVSREKKERFSLILESASTNQTSMYLCASRSSGVDIQYFGAGTRLSVL.

In the case of this clonotype: Given a much more abundant clone one base away, this may be a read error. It is likely a read error, because the conserved phenylalanine at the end of the CDR3 is missing. The chain couples TRBV6-1 to TRBJ2-1; 13 bases map to TRBD2. In germline, CDR1 is MNHNS, CDR2 SASEGT. The junction had 8 bases not matched to a gene; V was cut back by 5 bases and J by 4 bases. The CDR3 extends over 17 amino acids. The CDR3 spells CASSYSLLAGGYNEQFL. DNA for the CDR3: TGTGCCAGCAGTTACTCCCTACTAGCGGGAGGGTACAATGAGCAGTTCCTC.

On this clonotype itself: One base away lies a much larger clone, so this may be a sequencing read error. The CDR3 sequence: CSARKVRGLAWRQETQYF. The CDR3 nucleotides are TGCAGTGCCAGGAAAGTACGAGGGCTAGCCTGGAGACAAGAGACCCAGTACTTC. The chain has TRBV20-1 and TRBJ2-5, with a weak D call TRBD2 (5 bases). The germline CDR1 and CDR2 sequences are DFQATT and SNEGSKA (reference sequence). V was trimmed by 6 bases and J by 2 bases, leaving 28 bases between them. This CDR3 is 18 amino acids long.

In regard to this clonotype: Given a much more abundant clone one base away, this may be a read error. V gene TRBV11-3 combines with J gene TRBJ2-3, with D unclear. Germline V gene data show CDR1 as SGHNT and CDR2 as YENEEA. The CDR3 extends over 15 amino acids. CDR3 amino acids: CASGFGLRWGDTQYF. The DNA of the CDR3 is TGTGCCAGCGGCTTCGGGTTGCGGTGGGGAGATACGCAGTATTTT.

This clonotype was picked up a small number of times. V is TRBV28 and J is TRBJ2-7; no firm D call. The CDR3 length is 13 residues. Germline values: CDR1 MDHEN, CDR2 SYDVKM. V was cut by 8 bases and J by 4 bases, with 15 bases left in between. The DNA of the CDR3 is TGTGCCAGCCTCTTGGGAAACGGGTACGAGCAGTACTTC. Protein sequence: CASLLGNGYEQYF.

This chain connects TRBV4-1 to TRBJ2-7, with D perhaps TRBD1 (6 bases). CDR1 and CDR2 from the germline V gene are MGHRA and YSYEKL. Trimming stripped 3 bases from V and 2 bases from J, with 11 bases between. The CDR3 contains 14 residues. The CDR3 sequence is CASSHDRMAYEQYF. The DNA of the CDR3 is TGCGCCAGCAGCCACGACAGGATGGCCTACGAGCAGTACTTC.

This clonotype has a count of ten or more. The chain couples TRBV7-8 to TRBJ2-5; TRBD2 matches 16 bases. Looked up from germline, CDR1 is SGHVS and CDR2 is FQNEAQ. The CDR3 is 18 amino acids. V shed 1 base and J 5 bases; nucleotides not matched to a gene: 7. The CDR3, as DNA: TGTGCCAGCAGCTTAGTCCGCACGGGACTAGCGGGAGGGGAGACCCAGTACTTC. It codes for CASSLVRTGLAGGETQYF. Variable domain in full (rest from reference TRBV7-8 and TRBJ2-5): GAGVSQSPRYKVAKRGQDVALRCDPISGHVSLFWYQQALGQGPEFLTYFQNEAQLDKSGLPSDRFFAERPEGSVSTLKIQRTQQEDSAVYLCASSLVRTGLAGGETQYFGPGTRLLVL.

Ten or more counts support this clonotype. The CDR3 DNA follows: TGTGCCAGCAGCCTTCCTGGGACTATCCAAGAGACCCAGTACTTC. Its protein is CASSLPGTIQETQYF. The V gene is TRBV3-1, the J gene TRBJ2-5, with TRBD2 matching over 7 bases. V shed 4 bases and J 1 base; nucleotides not matched to a gene: 6. This CDR3 has 15 amino acids. Germline V gene lookup returns CDR1 LGHDT and CDR2 YNNKEL (reference sequence).

This clonotype was observed a handful of times. The rearrangement joins TRBV30 to TRBJ2-7, with TRBD1 matching over 10 bases. Germline loops: CDR1 GTSNPN, CDR2 SVGIG (reference sequence). V lost 1 base to trimming and J lost 10 bases; unmatched junction nucleotides: 7. This CDR3 is 13 amino acids long. The CDR3 reads CAWSGGTGEDQYF. The CDR3 region has the DNA TGTGCCTGGAGTGGCGGGACAGGGGAGGATCAGTACTTC.

For this clonotype: A read error may be the cause here, since a much bigger clone is one base away. The chain combines TRBV20-1 with TRBJ1-4; D is unclear. The CDR3 spans 12 residues. CDR1 is DFQATT and CDR2 is SNEGSKA in the germline V gene (reference sequence). CDR3 amino acids: CSTSEGIRKLFF. CDR3 DNA sequence: TGCAGTACTAGTGAAGGGATTCGAAAACTGTTTTTT.

In its sample, this clonotype was seen many times. This chain connects TRBV29-1 to TRBJ1-2; 7 bases align to TRBD1. Per the germline V gene, CDR1 is SQVTM and CDR2 is ANQGSEA. The CDR3 spans 13 residues. After removal of 3 bases from V and 2 bases from J, the junction contained 3 bases not matched to a gene. CDR3 in amino acids: CSVDKGGNYGYTF. The CDR3 coding sequence is TGCAGCGTTGATAAAGGGGGCAACTATGGCTACACCTTC.

The table lists this clonotype with many counts. The chain carries TRBV19 and TRBJ2-7; D could derive from TRBD1 or TRBD2 (5 bases each). This CDR3 spans 12 amino acids. The V end was cut by 0 bases, the J end by 6 bases, with 6 bases between. Looked up from germline, CDR1 is LNHDA and CDR2 is SQIVND (reference sequence). The CDR3 region is CASSIEGTEQYF. The CDR3 DNA is TGTGCCAGTAGTATAGAAGGGACCGAGCAGTACTTC.

By share, this clonotype counts as medium-sized. The chain employs TRBV29-1 and TRBJ2-7; 14 bases match TRBD2. CDR3 size: 15 residues. Trimming cost V 6 bases and J 5 bases; bases outside gene matches: 9. Per germline, CDR1 SQVTM and CDR2 ANQGSEA. As DNA, the CDR3 is TGCAGCGTCTCCGGGACTAGCGGGAGTAGGGACGAGCAGTACTTC. Protein product: CSVSGTSGSRDEQYF.

Concerning this clonotype: The junction departs from germline at one end; a sequencing error may be responsible. The chain is built from TRBV9 and TRBJ2-3; the D gene could be TRBD1 or TRBD2 (5 bases each). The CDR3 runs 15 residues. Germline lookup yields CDR1 SGDLS and CDR2 YYNGEE. CDR3 residues: CASGVEVGVTDTQYF. The CDR3 DNA is TGTGCCAGCGGCGTAGAAGTGGGGGTCACAGATACGCAGTATTTT.

The chain links TRBV5-5 to TRBJ2-5, with D possibly matching TRBD1 (6 bases). The CDR3 has 14 amino acids. Germline V gives CDR1 SGHKS, CDR2 YYEKEE (reference sequence). Trimming cost V 4 bases and J 5 bases, with 15 bases left between them. CDR3 protein: CASSQGQWVETQYF. In DNA, the CDR3 is TGTGCCAGCAGCCAAGGACAGTGGGTTGAGACCCAGTACTTC.

This clonotype was detected ten times or more. The chain joins TRBV3-1 to TRBJ1-2, with D possibly matching TRBD1 (6 bases). V was trimmed by 2 bases and J by 8 bases, leaving 9 bases between them. CDR1 and CDR2 from the germline V gene are LGHDT and YNNKEL (reference sequence). The CDR3 loop spans 12 amino acids. This CDR3 reads CASSQQDRGYTF. CDR3 bases: TGTGCCAGCAGCCAACAGGACAGAGGCTACACCTTC.